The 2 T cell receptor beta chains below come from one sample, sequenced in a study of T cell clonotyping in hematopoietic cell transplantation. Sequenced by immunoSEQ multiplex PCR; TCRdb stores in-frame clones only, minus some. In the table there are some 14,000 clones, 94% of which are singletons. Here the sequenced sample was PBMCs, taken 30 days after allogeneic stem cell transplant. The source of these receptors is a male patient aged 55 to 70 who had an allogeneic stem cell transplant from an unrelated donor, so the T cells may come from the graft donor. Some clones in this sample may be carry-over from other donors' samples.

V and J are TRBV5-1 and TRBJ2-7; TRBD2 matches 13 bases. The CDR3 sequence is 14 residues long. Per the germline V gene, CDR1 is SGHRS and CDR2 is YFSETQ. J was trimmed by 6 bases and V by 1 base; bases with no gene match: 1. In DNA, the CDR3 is TGCGCCAGCAGCTTGACTAGCGGGAGGGTCGAGCAGTACTTC. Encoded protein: CASSLTSGRVEQYF.

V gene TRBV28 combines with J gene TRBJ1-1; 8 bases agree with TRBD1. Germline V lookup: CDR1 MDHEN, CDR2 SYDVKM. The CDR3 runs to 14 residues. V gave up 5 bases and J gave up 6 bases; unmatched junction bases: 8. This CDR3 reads CASSLDRGRAEAFF. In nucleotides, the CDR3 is TGTGCCAGCAGTCTCGACAGGGGTCGGGCTGAAGCTTTCTTT.